A single sample is the source of the 20 T cell receptor beta chains below, sequenced in a study of blood T cells in healthy people across ages. Then a second PCR, running roughly 7 to 12 cycles, was carried out with a sample-barcoded 5' primer and a J-beta primer mix. In TCRdb, the 5' RACE reads were re-called with MiXCR into one record per CDR3 protein. The sample shows 1 million or so distinct CDR3 sequences, approximately 25% of them seen only once. This same sample was also part of a study on T cells of mothers and their children.

The material sequenced was blood. Source of these receptors: a girl aged 2 to 9 in good health.

In its sample, this clonotype was seen a few times. At one end, the junction sequence differs from germline, possibly due to a read error. The genes are TRBV4-2 and TRBJ1-1; D gene unclear. This CDR3 spans 15 amino acids. Germline loops: CDR1 LGHNA, CDR2 YNFKEQ. CDR3 coding DNA: TGTGCCAGCAGCCAAAATCATCCCTTGAACACTGGAGCTTTCTTT. As protein: CASSQNHPLNTGAFF.

The J gene is TRBJ2-5, the V gene TRBV28; 13 nucleotides agree with TRBD2. The CDR3 contains 16 residues. V lost 5 bases to trimming and J lost 3 bases; unmatched junction nucleotides: 6. Germline lookup yields CDR1 MDHEN and CDR2 SYDVKM. This CDR3 is CASSGVGLAGKETQYF. CDR3 bases: TGTGCCAGCAGTGGTGTGGGACTAGCGGGGAAAGAGACCCAGTACTTC.

This chain uses TRBV2 with TRBJ1-5, with 9 bases fitting TRBD1. V lost 6 bases to trimming and J lost 6 bases; unmatched junction nucleotides: 9. The CDR3 has 15 amino acids. CDR1 SNHLY and CDR2 FYNNEI come from the germline V gene. The CDR3 region is CASRAQGAPGQPQHF. CDR3 coding DNA: TGTGCCAGCAGGGCACAGGGGGCGCCGGGTCAGCCCCAGCATTTT. The full variable domain, in which reference TRBV2 and TRBJ1-5 provide the parts outside the CDR3, is EPEVTQTPSHQVTQMGQEVILRCVPISNHLYFYWYRQILGQKVEFLVSFYNNEISEKSEIFDDQFSVERPDGSNFTLKIRSTKLEDSAMYFCASRAQGAPGQPQHFGDGTRLSIL.

V gene TRBV4-1 combines with J gene TRBJ1-1; the match to TRBD1 covers 7 bases. Germline trimming cut 2 bases from V and 0 bases from J; bases unmatched to any gene: 3. Germline V gene lookup returns CDR1 MGHRA and CDR2 YSYEKL. The CDR3 is 15 amino acids. The CDR3 here is CASSQPDRLNTEAFF. As DNA, the CDR3 is TGCGCCAGCAGCCAACCGGACAGGCTGAACACTGAAGCTTTCTTT.

This clonotype was counted between two and nine times. This chain uses TRBV10-3 with TRBJ2-1, with D perhaps assigned TRBD1 or TRBD2 (5 bases each). The CDR3 totals 17 residues. Germline V gives CDR1 ENHRY, CDR2 SYGVKD. Trimming removed 0 bases from V and 3 bases from J, with 15 bases in between. CDR3 amino acids: CAISESGPAPHYNEQFF. The CDR3 DNA sequence: TGTGCCATCAGTGAGTCGGGACCAGCCCCACACTACAATGAGCAGTTCTTC.

For the CDR3, the DNA is TGTGCCAGCAGTCCTAATCTAGCCTCCTACGAGCAGTACTTC. Amino acid sequence: CASSPNLASYEQYF. The chain employs TRBV7-9 and TRBJ2-7; a possible D gene is TRBD2 (5 bases). Germline V gene data show CDR1 as SEHNR and CDR2 as FQNEAQ (reference sequence). V lost 6 bases and J 0 bases, leaving 12 bases between the germline ends. The CDR3 runs to 14 residues.

The rearrangement links TRBV27 to TRBJ2-5, with 8 bases aligning to TRBD1. V dropped 6 bases and J dropped 2; count of bases not matched to a gene: 5. Germline V gene data show CDR1 as MNHEY and CDR2 as SMNVEV (reference sequence). The length of the CDR3 is 14 residues. CDR3 DNA: TGTGCCAGCAGAATAACAGGGGGTCAAGAGACCCAGTACTTC. Its translation is CASRITGGQETQYF.

The chain recombines TRBV20-1 with TRBJ2-1; TRBD2 is a possible D gene (6 bases). The CDR3 totals 15 residues. V was clipped by 3 bases and J by 5 bases, with 17 bases between them. From germline, CDR1 is DFQATT and CDR2 SNEGSKA (reference sequence). CDR3 DNA sequence: TGCAGTGCTAGTACTCGGGAGAGAGCTGACAATGAGCAGTTCTTC. It yields the protein CSASTRERADNEQFF.

This chain uses TRBV5-1 with TRBJ2-5, with D possibly being TRBD2 (5 bases). The DNA matches TRBJ2-1 better at its end, which makes the J call doubtful. The CDR3 runs to 15 residues. Germline CDR1 is SGHRS and CDR2 is YFSETQ. CDR3 sequence: CASSLVGDPYNEQFF. DNA of the CDR3: TGCGCCAGCAGCTTGGTCGGGGATCCCTACAATGAGCAGTTCTTC.

The chain has TRBV7-2 and TRBJ2-3, with TRBD2 matching over 7 bases. Looked up from germline, CDR1 is SGHTA and CDR2 is FQGNSA. The length of the CDR3 is 15 residues. Trimming at V came to 3 bases and at J to 1 base, leaving 4 bases not matched to a gene. This chain's CDR3 is CASSFEAGRTDTQYF. CDR3 coding DNA: TGTGCCAGCAGCTTCGAAGCGGGGCGCACAGATACGCAGTATTTT.

The chain combines TRBV7-9 with TRBJ2-5; a possible D gene is TRBD2 (5 bases). Germline V gene data show CDR1 as SEHNR and CDR2 as FQNEAQ (reference sequence). The CDR3 extends over 13 amino acids. The V and J ends lost 5 bases and 1 base respectively, with 8 bases between them. For the CDR3, the DNA is TGTGCCAGCAGCGGACTGGGCCAAGAGACCCAGTACTTC. It translates to CASSGLGQETQYF. The complete variable domain, with remaining parts taken from reference TRBV7-9 and TRBJ2-5, reads DTGVSQNPRHKITKRGQNVTFRCDPISEHNRLYWYRQTLGQGPEFLTYFQNEAQLEKSRLLSDRFSAERPKGSFSTLEIQRTEQGDSAMYLCASSGLGQETQYFGPGTRLLVL.

The chain links TRBV6-5 to TRBJ2-5, with 11 bases matching TRBD2. The J call is in doubt because the DNA end fits TRBJ2-1 better. Germline loops: CDR1 MNHEY, CDR2 SVGAGI. This CDR3 has 17 residues. The CDR3 spells CASSYGRLAGMNNEQFF. CDR3 nucleotides: TGTGCCAGCAGTTACGGCAGACTAGCGGGAATGAACAATGAGCAGTTCTTC.

As for this clonotype: At one end the junction does not follow the germline gene, possibly because of a read error. The genes are TRBV7-9 and TRBJ1-4; 7 bases fit TRBD1. The CDR3 contains 13 residues. Germline lookup yields CDR1 SEHNR and CDR2 FQNEAQ (reference sequence). In DNA form, the CDR3 reads TGTGCCACCAAGGGAGTCCCAGGGGGGCTGGCGGTTTTT. It yields the protein CATKGVPGGLAVF. Full variable domain (rest looked up from reference TRBV7-9 and TRBJ1-4): DTGVSQNPRHKITKRGQNVTFRCDPISEHNRLYWYRQTLGQGPEFLTYFQNEAQLEKSRLLSDRFSAERPKGSFSTLEIQRTEQGDSAMYLCATKGVPGGLAVFGSGTQLSVL.

The gene calls are TRBV7-6 and TRBJ1-2, with D perhaps TRBD1 (6 bases). V lost 0 bases to trimming and J lost 6 bases, with 14 bases between them. CDR3 length equals 15 residues. CDR1 is SGHVS, CDR2 FNYEAQ, per germline. CDR3 in amino acids: CASSLASGGRDGYTF. CDR3 nucleotides: TGTGCCAGCAGCTTAGCGTCGGGGGGGCGGGATGGCTACACCTTC.

V gene TRBV7-9 combines with J gene TRBJ2-5; 7 nucleotides line up with TRBD2. The CDR3 length is 15 residues. With 5 bases clipped from V and 4 bases from J, the junction kept 10 bases outside the gene matches. Per germline, CDR1 SEHNR and CDR2 FQNEAQ (reference sequence). For the CDR3, the DNA is TGTGCCAGCAGCCGGGCATTCTCGGGAGGAGAGACCCAGTACTTC. Translated, it gives CASSRAFSGGETQYF.

This clonotype showed up just a few times. The chain employs TRBV27 and TRBJ2-7; 7 positions agree with TRBD2. Germline V gene data show CDR1 as MNHEY and CDR2 as SMNVEV (reference sequence). The CDR3 loop spans 17 amino acids. V was pared by 3 bases and J by 0 bases, with 11 bases of the junction left unmatched. In DNA form, the CDR3 reads TGTGCCAGCAGTTTTGGGCCGGGAGGATCTCTCTCCTACGAGCAGTACTTC. Protein: CASSFGPGGSLSYEQYF.

This chain links TRBV7-3 with TRBJ2-3; 7 bases are shared with TRBD2. The CDR3 is 16 amino acids. The germline V gene encodes CDR1 SGHTA and CDR2 FQGTGA. J was trimmed by 0 bases and V by 5 bases; bases with no gene match: 8. The CDR3 here is CASSPGASGSTDTQYF. Here the CDR3 DNA reads TGTGCCAGCAGCCCTGGGGCTAGCGGTAGCACAGATACGCAGTATTTT.

This clonotype was counted only a few times. The chain employs TRBV15 and TRBJ2-4; 9 bases are shared with TRBD1. There are 16 residues in the CDR3. In germline, CDR1 is LNHNV, CDR2 YYDKDF (reference sequence). Trimming took 7 bases from V and 2 from J; bases not matched to a gene: 9. As DNA, the CDR3 is TGTGCCACCATGGACAGGGGAGGTGGAACCAAAAACATTCAGTACTTC. Translated, it gives CATMDRGGGTKNIQYF. The full variable domain, its missing parts supplied by reference TRBV15 and TRBJ2-4, is DAMVIQNPRYQVTQFGKPVTLSCSQTLNHNVMYWYQQKSSQAPKLLFHYYDKDFNNEADTPDNFQSRRPNTSFCFLDIRSPGLGDTAMYLCATMDRGGGTKNIQYFGAGTRLSVL.

J is TRBJ2-1 and V is TRBV7-8; 10 positions agree with TRBD2. Germline V gene sequence: CDR1 SGHVS, CDR2 FQNEAQ. V shed 9 bases and J 0 bases; nucleotides not matched to a gene: 17. The CDR3 runs 19 residues. Written as DNA, the CDR3 is TGTGCCAGTTCAACCTCCAGCGGGGGGGAATTTAGCTCCTACAATGAGCAGTTCTTC. Encoded protein: CASSTSSGGEFSSYNEQFF.

In its sample, this clonotype was seen a few times. This chain connects TRBV20-1 to TRBJ2-5; 9 bases are shared with TRBD2. Losses at the gene ends were 5 bases for V and 5 bases for J; bases not matched to a gene: 21. Germline V gene data show CDR1 as DFQATT and CDR2 as SNEGSKA (reference sequence). The CDR3 has 18 residues. For the CDR3, the DNA is TGCAGTGCTGGAGGGGCCGGCGTGTCAGCGGGGGGATATGAGACCCAGTACTTC. Its protein is CSAGGAGVSAGGYETQYF.